This T cell receptor beta chain was identified during a study of cytomegalovirus exposure and HLA in healthy donors. Although they were nominally healthy when sampled, donors likely had unrecorded immune exposures. This clone was recorded a few times. Antigen specificity is unknown. Study-level results: Common viral pathogens were later found to be apparently linked to several of the most significant clusters.

V was cut by 0 bases and J by 1 base, with 9 bases left in between. The CDR3 totals 15 residues. CDR1 is ENHRY and CDR2 is SYGVKD in the germline V gene. PCR employed 60 Vbeta and 13 Jbeta primers. Data came from immunoSEQ multiplex PCR; TCRdb stores just in-frame clones and leaves some out. There are some 140,000 clones in the sample; approximately 70% occur only once, and around 1.6% lies in the top ten. The sequence came from a human donor in good health. Sequenced sample: PBMCs. V usage is TRBV10-3 and J usage is TRBJ2-5; TRBD2 might be the D (6 bases). CDR3 sequence reads: CAISESSGSQETQYF. The DNA of the CDR3 is TGTGCCATCAGTGAGTCGAGCGGGTCCCAAGAGACCCAGTACTTC.